The rows below give T cell receptor beta chains drawn from one sample of a study of beta chain features in type 1 diabetes. The method was immunoSEQ multiplex PCR; TCRdb's version includes in-frame clones alone and lacks a portion of them. The data show 150,000 to 200,000 clones, approximately 9% seen once. The sequencing sample was made of central memory CD4+ T cells from blood. These receptors came from a woman younger than 30 with type 1 diabetes. The CDR3 runs from the conserved cysteine through the conserved F or W. The D gene is left open where the match is weak. Expanded clones get a size class; other rows say once, few or many, or leave the size out.

cdr3_nt cdr3_aa cdr3_length clone_size j_call v_call d_call
TGCAGCGCCGCGGACAGGGCGAATCAGCCCCAGCATTTT CSAADRANQPQHF 13 few TRBJ1-5 TRBV29-1 TRBD1
TGTGCCAGCAGTGAAGGGGCGAGGCGAGACGGGGGGACCCAGTACTTC CASSEGARRDGGTQYF 16 few TRBJ2-5 TRBV4-2 -
TGTGCCAGCAGTTTATCTCAGTACGAGCAGTACTTC CASSLSQYEQYF 12 few TRBJ2-7 TRBV28 -
TGTGCCTGGAGTTGGGAGGGCGGCTACACCTTC CAWSWEGGYTF 11 - TRBJ1-2 TRBV30 -
TGTGCCAGCAGGTCGTTCCCCGGGGAGCTGTTTTTT CASRSFPGELFF 12 - TRBJ2-2 TRBV6-5 -
TGTGCCATCGGAGTGACAGGGGAGATGGGGGAGCAGTACTTC CAIGVTGEMGEQYF 14 many TRBJ2-7 TRBV10-3 TRBD1
TGTGCCAGCTCGCCTTCGACAGGGGTCGACACTGAAGCTTTCTTT CASSPSTGVDTEAFF 15 - TRBJ1-1 TRBV18 TRBD1
TGTGCCAGCAGTTTGGGTCGGGGGAACACTGAAGCTTTCTTT CASSLGRGNTEAFF 14 few TRBJ1-1 TRBV27 -
TGTGCCAGCAGCTTTGGGACAGGGCATACGCAGTATTTT CASSFGTGHTQYF 13 - TRBJ2-3 TRBV7-9 TRBD1
TGTGCCAGCAGCGTAGGTCCGGGGATTAATGAGCAGTTCTTC CASSVGPGINEQFF 14 - TRBJ2-1 TRBV9 -
TGTGCCAGCAGCTTCGGACAGTACAATCAGCCCCAGCATTTT CASSFGQYNQPQHF 14 - TRBJ1-5 TRBV5-6 -
TGTGCCAGCAGCTCTGGCCGGGAGCTGTTTTTT CASSSGRELFF 11 many TRBJ2-2 TRBV7-9 -
TGTGCCAGCAGGGCCGGGACAGCAACTGGAAACACCATATATTTT CASRAGTATGNTIYF 15 few TRBJ1-3 TRBV27 TRBD1
TGTGCCAGCAGCGACAGCTACTCTGGAAACACCATATATTTT CASSDSYSGNTIYF 14 - TRBJ1-3 TRBV7-2 -
TGTGCCAGCAGCTTAGGCGGATCCCGTACCTACGAGCAGTACTTC CASSLGGSRTYEQYF 15 - TRBJ2-7 TRBV7-2 -
TGTGCCAGCAGCTTCCTCGACACGACCAAGTTC CASSFLDTTKF 11 - TRBJ1-2 TRBV7-2 -
TGTGCCATCAGTGATCCGGGACAGGGAGGAAACACCATATATTTT CAISDPGQGGNTIYF 15 - TRBJ1-3 TRBV10-3 TRBD1
TGTGCCAGTTCCAGGGGCAGGGAGTACGAGCAGTACTTC CASSRGREYEQYF 13 - TRBJ2-7 TRBV27 -
TGTGCCAGCTCACTTGCTAGCGGCACAGATACGCAGTATTTT CASSLASGTDTQYF 14 few TRBJ2-3 TRBV18 -
TGTGCCAGCAGCTGGAGGACAGAGGGGAATTACGAGCAGTACTTC CASSWRTEGNYEQYF 15 - TRBJ2-7 TRBV7-9 -
TGTGCCAGCAGTGACGGACAGGGGCGCTCTGGAAACACCATATATTTT CASSDGQGRSGNTIYF 16 - TRBJ1-3 TRBV25-1 TRBD1
TGTGCCAGCAGCCCCTGGCAGGGAGGCGGGGAGCTGTTTTTT CASSPWQGGGELFF 14 few TRBJ2-2 TRBV9 -
TGTGCCAGCAGCAAACAGGAGAATGTGGGTGAAAAACTGTTTTTT CASSKQENVGEKLFF 15 - TRBJ1-4 TRBV9 -
TGTGCCAGCAGCGTTAACCAGGGGGATCAGCCCCAGCATTTT CASSVNQGDQPQHF 14 - TRBJ1-5 TRBV2 TRBD1
TGTGCCAGTTCAGGGGAGTTGCTGGAGACCCAGTACTTC CASSGELLETQYF 13 - TRBJ2-5 TRBV2 -
TGTGCCAGCAGTGACTCCGCAGTCACACCGACAGATACGCAGTATTTT CASSDSAVTPTDTQYF 16 few TRBJ2-3 TRBV6-4 -
TGTGCCAGCAGAATGAGGGGGCAAAATTCACCCCTCCACTTT CASRMRGQNSPLHF 14 few TRBJ1-6 TRBV6-5 TRBD1